This TCR beta chain was sequenced in a study of blood T cells in healthy people across ages. From germline, CDR1 is MGHDK and CDR2 SYGVNS. This CDR3 contains 14 residues. Trimming shortened V by 6 bases and J by 10 bases, and 16 bases separated the two germline ends. Findings and limits, study-wide: Among long-lived donors, naive CD4+ cells were more numerous and diversity higher than in aged donors. Naive T cell percentage showed a strong correlation with the diversity of TCR beta.

About this clonotype: Its target is not known.

The authors ran a second PCR of about 6 to 11 cycles using a sample-barcoded 5' primer and a J-beta primer mix. Every cDNA was tagged by a template-switch adaptor with 12 random nucleotides. TCRdb re-called the 5' RACE reads through MiXCR, storing one row per CDR3 protein. The sample records 1,100,000 or so distinct CDR3 sequences, roughly 45% being singletons. The chain couples TRBV25-1 to TRBJ1-6; D is possibly TRBD1 (6 bases). The sequence was obtained from an older woman in good health. The specimen sequenced was blood. The CDR3 DNA is TGTGCCAGCAGGCGAGCAGGGGAAGGATCACCCCTCCACTTT. As protein: CASRRAGEGSPLHF.